The sequence of this T cell receptor (beta chain) was determined in a study of T cell responses to AZD1222 COVID-19 vaccine. General study results and limits: The donors showed a predominance of white British ancestry and of females, with possible underestimation of clonal diversity. Recipients of two AZD1222 doses showed rising Spike-specific TCR breadth and depth.

The repertoire was sequenced with immunoSEQ multiplex PCR; TCRdb's copy has only in-frame clones and lacks some. The table records 95,000 to 150,000 clones, 87% of them present only once. The CDR3 sequence is 16 residues long. Germline values: CDR1 SGHKS, CDR2 YYEKEE (reference sequence). V lost 4 bases to trimming and J lost 2 bases, with 17 bases between them. Of note for this clone: The antigen is not known.

Source: peripheral blood, taken on day 0 of AZD1222 vaccination. The receptor was derived from an adult in good health. The rearrangement links TRBV5-5 to TRBJ2-3; perhaps TRBD2 as D (5 bases). CDR3 nucleotides: TGTGCCAGCAGCCCACTGTGGACTCCCACCACAGATACGCAGTATTTT. The encoded protein is CASSPLWTPTTDTQYF.